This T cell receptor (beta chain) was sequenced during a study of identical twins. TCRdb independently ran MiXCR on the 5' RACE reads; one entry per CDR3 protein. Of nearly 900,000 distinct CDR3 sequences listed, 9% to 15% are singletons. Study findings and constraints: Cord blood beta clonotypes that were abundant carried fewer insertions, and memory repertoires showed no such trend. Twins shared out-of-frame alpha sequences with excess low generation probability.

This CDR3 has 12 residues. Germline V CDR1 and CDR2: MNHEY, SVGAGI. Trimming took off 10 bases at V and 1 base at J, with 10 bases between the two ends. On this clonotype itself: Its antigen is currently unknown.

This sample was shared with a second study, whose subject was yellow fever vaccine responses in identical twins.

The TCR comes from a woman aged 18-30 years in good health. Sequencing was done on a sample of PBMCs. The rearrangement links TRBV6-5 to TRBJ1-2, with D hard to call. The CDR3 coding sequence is TGTGCCACTAAGGGCGATAACTATGGCTACACCTTC. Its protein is CATKGDNYGYTF.